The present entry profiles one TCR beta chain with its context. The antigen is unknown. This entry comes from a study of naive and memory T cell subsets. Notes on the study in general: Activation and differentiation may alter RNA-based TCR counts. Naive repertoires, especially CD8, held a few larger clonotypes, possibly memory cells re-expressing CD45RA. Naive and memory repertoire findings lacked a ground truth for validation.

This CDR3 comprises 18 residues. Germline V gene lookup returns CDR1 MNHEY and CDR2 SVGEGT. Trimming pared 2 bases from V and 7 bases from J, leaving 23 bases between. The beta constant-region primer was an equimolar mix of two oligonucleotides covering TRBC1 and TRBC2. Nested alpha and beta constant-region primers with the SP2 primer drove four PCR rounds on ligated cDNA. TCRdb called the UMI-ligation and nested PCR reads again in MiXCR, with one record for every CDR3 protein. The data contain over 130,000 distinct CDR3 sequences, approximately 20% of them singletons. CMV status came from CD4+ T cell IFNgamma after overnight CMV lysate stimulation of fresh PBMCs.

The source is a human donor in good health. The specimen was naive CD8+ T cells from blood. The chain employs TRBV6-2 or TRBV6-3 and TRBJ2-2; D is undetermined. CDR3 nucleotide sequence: TGTGCCAGCAGTTACGGTCCCCTTTCGTCTACCATGGGCGGGGAGCTGTTTTTT. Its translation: CASSYGPLSSTMGGELFF.